Shown below are 20 T cell receptor beta chains from a single sample sequenced in a study of glioma-infiltrating T cells after dendritic cell vaccination. Using immunoSEQ multiplex PCR, the repertoire was profiled, and TCRdb retains in-frame clones only, with some absent. The sample has roughly 100,000 clones, around 90% seen once. As for time point: after dendritic cell vaccination, including at tumor progression/relapse. Sequencing was performed on blood, taken after dendritic cell vaccination. The source is a human donor with glioblastoma.

The V call is TRBV9, the J call TRBJ1-3; no reliable D call. Deletions cut 3 bases from V and 4 bases from J, with 8 bases between. The CDR3 length is 13 residues. Per germline, CDR1 SGDLS and CDR2 YYNGEE. The CDR3 coding sequence is TGTGCCAGCAGCGGAGGTCGAGGAAACACCATATATTTT. It specifies CASSGGRGNTIYF.

The gene calls are TRBV2 and TRBJ1-4; no reliable D call. Germline lookup yields CDR1 SNHLY and CDR2 FYNNEI. V lost 1 base and J lost 1, with 10 bases in between. This CDR3 has 16 amino acids. CDR3 loop: CASSEGEALTNEKLFF. The CDR3 DNA sequence: TGTGCCAGCAGTGAAGGGGAGGCCTTAACTAATGAAAAACTGTTTTTT.

This chain links TRBV30 with TRBJ1-5, with 7 bases aligning to TRBD1. Per germline, CDR1 GTSNPN and CDR2 SVGIG (reference sequence). CDR3 size: 14 residues. The V segment lost 0 bases and the J segment 7 bases; nucleotides outside the gene matches: 6. Written as DNA, the CDR3 is TGTGCCTGGAGTGTACGGACAGGCAGACAGCCCCAGCATTTT. Its translation: CAWSVRTGRQPQHF.

On this clone itself: One junction end disagrees with the germline gene, perhaps due to a read error. The chain employs TRBV7-7 and TRBJ1-1, with 7 bases identical to TRBD1. The CDR3 is made up of 13 amino acids. Germline lookup yields CDR1 SSHAT and CDR2 FNYEAQ (reference sequence). In DNA form, the CDR3 reads TGTGCTAGCAGCCTCGACAGGGACACTGAAGCTTTCTTT. Amino acid sequence: CASSLDRDTEAFF.

The chain uses TRBV5-4 and TRBJ1-2; D is possibly TRBD1 (5 bases). Deletions cut 0 bases from V and 4 bases from J, with 13 bases between. The CDR3 loop spans 15 amino acids. Germline assignment: CDR1 SGHNT and CDR2 YYREEE (reference sequence). The CDR3 region is CASSLGGARSYGYTF. Written as DNA, the CDR3 is TGTGCCAGCAGCTTGGGTGGGGCTCGGTCCTATGGCTACACCTTC.

This rearrangement joins TRBV2 to TRBJ2-1; perhaps TRBD1 as D (5 bases). With 4 bases removed from V and 3 bases from J, the gap between germline ends came to 19 bases. In germline, CDR1 is SNHLY, CDR2 FYNNEI. The CDR3 is 17 residues long. CDR3 sequence: CASSGPIRTRRYNEQFF. The CDR3 DNA is TGTGCCAGCAGTGGTCCAATAAGGACAAGGCGCTACAATGAGCAGTTCTTC.

This chain connects TRBV5-4 to TRBJ1-2; D not resolved. Germline lookup yields CDR1 SGHNT and CDR2 YYREEE (reference sequence). Trimming removed 3 bases at V and 6 bases at J, with 6 bases between. CDR3 size: 11 residues. The CDR3 here is CASSWSHGYTF. DNA of the CDR3: TGTGCCAGCAGCTGGAGTCATGGCTACACCTTC. Full variable domain (missing parts from reference TRBV5-4 and TRBJ1-2): ETGVTQSPTHLIKTRGQQVTLRCSSQSGHNTVSWYQQALGQGPQFIFQYYREEENGRGNFPPRFSGLQFPNYSSELNVNALELDDSALYLCASSWSHGYTFGSGTRLTVV.

The rearrangement uses TRBV18 and TRBJ2-1, with a tentative D call TRBD2 (7 bases). Germline CDR1 reads KGHSH; CDR2 reads LQKENI. The CDR3 covers 16 residues. Trimming stripped 4 bases from V and 5 bases from J, with 18 bases between. The CDR3 region is CASSHKSGKGDNEQFF. CDR3 coding DNA: TGTGCCAGCTCACACAAGAGCGGGAAGGGGGACAATGAGCAGTTCTTC.

The chain recombines TRBV9 with TRBJ1-6, with D possibly TRBD1 on 5 matching bases. Germline CDR1 SGDLS, CDR2 YYNGEE. This CDR3 has 14 amino acids. V lost 4 bases to trimming and J lost 10 bases, with 15 bases between them. This CDR3 is CASSRGGGDSPLHF. The DNA for the CDR3 is TGTGCCAGCAGCCGCGGTGGGGGGGACTCACCCCTCCACTTT.

J is TRBJ1-1 and V is TRBV6-6, with D perhaps TRBD1 (6 bases). V lost 3 bases, J lost 1 base, and 9 bases lay in between. Germline assignment: CDR1 MNHNY and CDR2 SVGAGI (reference sequence). The CDR3 sequence is 14 residues long. The CDR3 bases are TGTGCCAGCAGTTATACAGGGACGAACACTGAAGCTTTCTTT. It encodes CASSYTGTNTEAFF.

This rearrangement joins TRBV30 to TRBJ1-5; TRBD1 might be the D (5 bases). CDR3 length: 14 amino acids. The germline V gene has CDR1 GTSNPN and CDR2 SVGIG (reference sequence). Trimming pared 2 bases from V and 2 bases from J, leaving 10 bases between. CDR3: CAWSRGGGNQPQHF. The CDR3 region has the DNA TGTGCCTGGAGTAGGGGAGGTGGCAATCAGCCCCAGCATTTT.

The V call is TRBV2, the J call TRBJ2-1; 10 positions match TRBD2. Germline V gene lookup returns CDR1 SNHLY and CDR2 FYNNEI. The CDR3 has 14 amino acids. V shed 10 bases and J 5 bases; nucleotides not matched to a gene: 8. CDR3 nucleotides: TGTGCCAACAAGGCCAGCGGGGGGGACAATGAGCAGTTCTTC. Encoded protein: CANKASGGDNEQFF.

This sequence joins TRBV18 and TRBJ1-4; 9 bases match TRBD1. The V segment lost 3 bases and the J segment 8 bases; nucleotides outside the gene matches: 10. Germline CDR1 KGHSH, CDR2 LQKENI. The CDR3 has 16 amino acids. The CDR3 spells CASSPGQGTRLEKLFF. The CDR3 bases are TGTGCCAGCTCACCCGGACAGGGGACAAGACTCGAAAAACTGTTTTTT. The full variable domain, in which reference TRBV18 and TRBJ1-4 provide the parts outside the CDR3, is NAGVMQNPRHLVRRRGQEARLRCSPMKGHSHVYWYRQLPEEGLKFMVYLQKENIIDESGMPKERFSAEFPKEGPSILRIQQVVRGDSAAYFCASSPGQGTRLEKLFFGSGTQLSVL.

The chain joins TRBV15 to TRBJ2-1, with 9 nucleotides matching TRBD1. CDR3 size: 15 residues. J gave up 4 bases and V 1 base, and 2 bases lay outside the gene matches. The germline V gene has CDR1 LNHNV and CDR2 YYDKDF (reference sequence). The CDR3 DNA reads as TGTGCCACCAGCAGAGGCGACAGGGGGTACAATGAGCAGTTCTTC. Translating gives CATSRGDRGYNEQFF.

This clone was counted a few times. V is TRBV6-1 and J is TRBJ2-1; 10 bases align to TRBD1. The V gene end was trimmed by 2 bases and the J gene end by 6 bases; junction bases not matched to a gene: 4. Germline loops: CDR1 MNHNS, CDR2 SASEGT. The CDR3 extends over 15 amino acids. CDR3 in amino acids: CASSEWGQGTNEQFF. CDR3 nucleotides: TGTGCCAGCAGTGAATGGGGACAGGGGACCAATGAGCAGTTCTTC.

This chain uses TRBV5-4 with TRBJ1-2, with 9 bases matching TRBD1. CDR3 length equals 14 residues. J was trimmed by 8 bases and V by 4 bases; bases with no gene match: 9. The germline CDR1 and CDR2 sequences are SGHNT and YYREEE (reference sequence). The chain's CDR3 is CASSARGQGKGYTF. The CDR3, as DNA: TGTGCCAGCAGCGCACGGGGACAGGGAAAAGGCTACACCTTC.

This sequence joins TRBV2 and TRBJ1-2; 10 bases are shared with TRBD1. Germline V CDR1 and CDR2: SNHLY, FYNNEI. The CDR3 is 15 residues long. The V gene end was trimmed by 3 bases and the J gene end by 6 bases; junction bases not matched to a gene: 7. The CDR3 loop is CASSESWGQGNGYTF. CDR3 in DNA: TGTGCCAGCAGTGAGAGCTGGGGACAGGGGAATGGCTACACCTTC.

V and J are TRBV9 and TRBJ1-2; 7 bases align to TRBD1. Germline lookup yields CDR1 SGDLS and CDR2 YYNGEE. V dropped 3 bases and J dropped 8; count of bases not matched to a gene: 10. The CDR3 totals 14 residues. The CDR3, as DNA: TGTGCCAGCAGCGACAACGAGGGGGCTCGGGGCTACACCTTC. As protein: CASSDNEGARGYTF. Complete variable domain (other parts from reference TRBV9 and TRBJ1-2): DSGVTQTPKHLITATGQRVTLRCSPRSGDLSVYWYQQSLDQGLQFLIQYYNGEERAKGNILERFSAQQFPDLHSELNLSSLELGDSALYFCASSDNEGARGYTFGSGTRLTVV.

The V and J genes are TRBV27 and TRBJ1-2, with no clear D. The ends were cut back, 5 bases at V and 4 bases at J, with 11 bases in the middle. Germline CDR1 and CDR2: MNHEY and SMNVEV (reference sequence). CDR3 length equals 13 residues. The CDR3 spells CASSGLDGYGYTF. DNA of the CDR3: TGTGCCAGCAGTGGACTGGATGGCTATGGCTACACCTTC.

The chain employs TRBV5-1 and TRBJ1-6; D is undetermined. CDR1 and CDR2 from the germline V gene are SGHRS and YFSETQ. V lost 7 bases, J lost 7 bases, and 15 bases lay in between. This CDR3 spans 14 amino acids. The CDR3 coding sequence is TGCGCCAGCCCCCCCCAGGAAGGCAATTCACCCCTCCACTTT. As protein: CASPPQEGNSPLHF.